The 26 T cell receptor beta chains given below trace back to one sample, sequenced in a study of multiple sclerosis patients with progressive multifocal leukoencephalopathy. Libraries were prepared by immunoSEQ multiplex PCR; TCRdb keeps only in-frame clonotypes and omits some of them. The sample comprises tens of thousands of clones, around 90% of which are singletons, and under 1.5% rests with the top ten. Described time point: around eleven months of natalizumab therapy. The specimen was PBMCs, collected from a patient treated with natalizumab. The origin of the receptors is a human donor with multiple sclerosis.

The chain employs TRBV25-1 and TRBJ2-1; D is ambiguous. V lost 6 bases and J lost 0, with 6 bases in between. This CDR3 contains 13 residues. CDR1 and CDR2 (germline): MGHDK, SYGVNS. CDR3 DNA: TGTGCCAGCAGCTTCAGCTCCTACAATGAGCAGTTCTTC. Protein sequence: CASSFSSYNEQFF.

V is TRBV27 and J is TRBJ1-2; perhaps TRBD1 as D (6 bases). V gave up 4 bases and J gave up 4 bases, with 16 bases separating them. Germline V gene data show CDR1 as MNHEY and CDR2 as SMNVEV (reference sequence). The CDR3 spans 15 residues. This chain's CDR3 is CASSSHRVVGYGYTF. In nucleotides, the CDR3 is TGTGCCAGCAGTTCCCACAGGGTGGTTGGCTATGGCTACACCTTC.

The chain links TRBV5-6 to TRBJ1-4; no reliable D call. Germline V gene data show CDR1 as SGHDT and CDR2 as YYEEEE. The germline V and J ends were trimmed by 7 bases and 3 bases, with 10 bases remaining between them. The CDR3 extends over 13 amino acids. CDR3 amino acids: CASGREANEKLFF. The CDR3 region has the DNA TGTGCCAGCGGAAGGGAAGCTAATGAAAAACTGTTTTTT.

The chain combines TRBV15 with TRBJ2-5; D call uncertain. The CDR3 length is 12 residues. V lost 5 bases and J 6 bases, leaving 10 bases between the germline ends. Germline CDR1 and CDR2: LNHNV and YYDKDF (reference sequence). The CDR3 DNA reads TGTGCCACCAGCGTTGGTGAAAAGACCCAGTACTTC. As protein: CATSVGEKTQYF.

The V call is TRBV30, the J call TRBJ2-7; D remains unclear. The germline gives CDR1 GTSNPN, CDR2 SVGIG (reference sequence). CDR3 length: 12 residues. V was clipped by 4 bases and J by 0 bases, with 7 bases between them. The CDR3 DNA reads as TGTGCCTGGACCGGCAACTCCTACGAGCAGTACTTC. This gives the protein CAWTGNSYEQYF.

The table lists this clone with a count of one. The chain has TRBV12-5 and TRBJ2-1; 7 bases are shared with TRBD2. V was pared by 5 bases and J by 1 base, with 11 bases of the junction left unmatched. CDR3 size: 17 residues. Per the germline V gene, CDR1 is LGHNT and CDR2 is FRNRAP. The CDR3 here is CASGGKVGGLSYNEQFF. The CDR3 nucleotides read TGTGCTAGTGGTGGGAAGGTCGGGGGACTATCCTACAATGAGCAGTTCTTC.

The rearrangement links TRBV28 to TRBJ2-7; TRBD2 agrees at 16 bases. The V gene end was trimmed by 4 bases and the J gene end by 13 bases; junction bases not matched to a gene: 10. Germline V gives CDR1 MDHEN, CDR2 SYDVKM. The CDR3 has 15 amino acids. The CDR3 bases are TGTGCCAGCAGTTCAACCGGGACTAGCGGGGGGGAACCATACTTC. As protein: CASSSTGTSGGEPYF.

Here the CDR3 reads CASSFVDRGESPLHF. CDR3 in DNA: TGTGCCAGCAGCTTCGTCGACAGGGGGGAATCACCCCTCCACTTT. This rearrangement joins TRBV7-8 to TRBJ1-6; TRBD1 matches at 9 bases. V gave up 3 bases and J gave up 10 bases; unmatched junction bases: 7. CDR3 length: 15 residues. CDR1 is SGHVS and CDR2 is FQNEAQ in the germline V gene.

V and J are TRBV28 and TRBJ1-2; 9 nucleotides line up with TRBD1. Germline V gene data show CDR1 as MDHEN and CDR2 as SYDVKM. This CDR3 has 13 residues. Trimming took 5 bases from V and 8 from J; bases not matched to a gene: 6. The CDR3, as DNA: TGTGCCAGCAGTCCTCGGGACAGGGCAGGCTACACCTTC. It encodes CASSPRDRAGYTF.

The genes are TRBV10-1 and TRBJ1-4; TRBD1 agrees at 11 bases. The CDR3 runs to 16 residues. In germline, CDR1 is WNHNN, CDR2 SYGVQD (reference sequence). J was trimmed by 8 bases and V by 6 bases; bases with no gene match: 11. CDR3 nucleotides: TGCGCCAGCAGCGCAAGTCCGGGACAGGGGGGCGAAAAACTGTTTTTT. Its protein product is CASSASPGQGGEKLFF.

J is TRBJ2-7 and V is TRBV5-1; weak D call: TRBD2 (5 bases). In germline, CDR1 is SGHRS, CDR2 YFSETQ. CDR3 length: 13 amino acids. V shed 0 bases and J shed 6 bases, with 10 bases lying between them. The CDR3: CASSLGLAGEQYF. CDR3 coding DNA: TGCGCCAGCAGCTTGGGGCTAGCTGGCGAGCAGTACTTC.

The V and J genes are TRBV4-1 and TRBJ2-1; TRBD1 might be the D (8 bases). Trimming took off 3 bases at V and 5 bases at J, with 17 bases between the two ends. Per germline, CDR1 MGHRA and CDR2 YSYEKL. This CDR3 region has 16 residues. As DNA, the CDR3 is TGCGCCAGCAGCCAGCTAGGACAGGGAGGGAACAATGAGCAGTTCTTC. Its translation: CASSQLGQGGNNEQFF.

In DNA, the CDR3 is TGTGCCAGCAGACAGGCGGGGGCTAGAAGGGACGAGCAGTACTTC. Translation gives CASRQAGARRDEQYF. The rearrangement uses TRBV14 and TRBJ2-7, with D tentatively TRBD2 (7 bases). V lost 6 bases, J lost 5 bases, and 20 bases lay in between. CDR1 and CDR2 (germline): SGHDN, FVKESK. This CDR3 is built from 15 residues.

The rearrangement uses TRBV19 and TRBJ2-7; D possibly corresponds to TRBD2 (5 bases). The CDR3 extends over 15 amino acids. CDR1 is LNHDA and CDR2 is SQIVND in the germline V gene (reference sequence). V dropped 6 bases and J dropped 2 bases, with 17 bases sitting between them. Here the CDR3 reads CASRAVSGGTYEQYF. Here the CDR3 DNA reads TGTGCCAGTAGGGCGGTCTCAGGAGGCACCTACGAGCAGTACTTC.

This chain connects TRBV7-9 to TRBJ1-5, with 9 nucleotides matching TRBD1. Germline-derived CDR1 and CDR2 are SEHNR and FQNEAQ (reference sequence). This CDR3 contains 14 residues. The V gene end was trimmed by 4 bases and the J gene end by 4 bases; junction bases not matched to a gene: 2. The CDR3 spells CASSWGQGNQPQHF. For the CDR3, the DNA is TGTGCCAGCAGCTGGGGACAGGGAAATCAGCCCCAGCATTTT.

The V gene is TRBV5-5, the J gene TRBJ1-1; D is unclear. Germline-derived CDR1 and CDR2 are SGHKS and YYEKEE (reference sequence). The CDR3 is 15 residues long. The V gene lost 4 bases and the J gene lost 6 bases, with 19 bases spanning the gap. Here the CDR3 DNA reads TGTGCCAGCAGCCAAGATCTTCCGGGGAGGGCTGAAGCTTTCTTT. This gives the protein CASSQDLPGRAEAFF. Combining the CDR3 with reference TRBV5-5 and TRBJ1-1 gives the whole variable domain DAGVTQSPTHLIKTRGQQVTLRCSPISGHKSVSWYQQVLGQGPQFIFQYYEKEERGRGNFPDRFSARQFPNYSSELNVNALLLGDSALYLCASSQDLPGRAEAFFGQGTRLTVV.

This rearrangement joins TRBV18 to TRBJ2-7; D perhaps matches TRBD1 (6 bases). The CDR3 runs 11 residues. Trimming took 6 bases from V and 12 from J, leaving 15 bases between them. From germline, CDR1 is KGHSH and CDR2 LQKENI. CDR3: CASSDTGPRYF. The CDR3 DNA sequence: TGTGCCAGCTCGGACACAGGGCCCCGGTACTTC.

The chain recombines TRBV5-6 with TRBJ1-2, with D unclear. Germline V gives CDR1 SGHDT, CDR2 YYEEEE. The CDR3 is 14 amino acids. The ends were cut back, 3 bases at V and 2 bases at J, with 11 bases in the middle. DNA of the CDR3: TGTGCCAGCAGCTCCGGACGGATGAACTATGGCTACACCTTC. It codes for CASSSGRMNYGYTF.

V usage is TRBV11-2 and J usage is TRBJ1-2; 10 nucleotides align to TRBD1. V dropped 5 bases and J dropped 4; count of bases not matched to a gene: 4. Germline-derived CDR1 and CDR2 are SGHAT and FQNNGV. This CDR3 spans 14 amino acids. The CDR3 protein is CASSQGQGRYGYTF. The CDR3 nucleotides are TGTGCCAGCAGCCAGGGACAGGGGCGCTATGGCTACACCTTC.

The chain has TRBV9 and TRBJ1-6; possible D gene TRBD1, 6 bases. The CDR3 is 15 residues long. Germline CDR1 SGDLS, CDR2 YYNGEE. Between the trimmed V and J ends, which lost 0 bases and 7 bases, there was a span of 11 bases. The CDR3 sequence: CASSVGKGGNSPLHF. DNA of the CDR3: TGTGCCAGCAGCGTAGGAAAAGGGGGGAATTCACCCCTCCACTTT.

The chain is built from TRBV11-2 and TRBJ1-5, with TRBD1 matching over 8 bases. Germline V gene lookup returns CDR1 SGHAT and CDR2 FQNNGV. This CDR3 contains 13 residues. The ends lost 5 bases at V and 7 bases at J; junction bases unmatched: 4. The chain's CDR3 is CASSPDRAQPQHF. DNA for the CDR3: TGTGCCAGCAGCCCGGACAGGGCCCAGCCCCAGCATTTT.

The chain combines TRBV7-9 with TRBJ2-5, with D perhaps matching TRBD1 or TRBD2 (5 bases each). The J call is doubtful: the DNA matches TRBJ2-7 better. Germline values: CDR1 SEHNR, CDR2 FQNEAQ (reference sequence). The CDR3 sequence is 13 residues long. CDR3 sequence (DNA): TGTGCCAGCAGCCCGGGACGCCGATACGAGCAGTACTTC. This translates into CASSPGRRYEQYF.

The rearrangement links TRBV30 to TRBJ1-2, with a possible D match to TRBD1 (6 bases). This CDR3 has 12 amino acids. Germline V gene sequence: CDR1 GTSNPN, CDR2 SVGIG (reference sequence). The V and J ends lost 3 bases and 14 bases respectively, with 19 bases between them. CDR3 region: CAWSLSSDSNTF. CDR3 in DNA: TGTGCCTGGAGCCTTTCTTCGGACAGCAATACCTTC.

The chain couples TRBV14 to TRBJ2-2; possible D gene TRBD1, 6 bases. The CDR3 totals 16 residues. Germline V CDR1 and CDR2: SGHDN, FVKESK. V was shortened by 2 bases and J by 7 bases, with 17 bases between the two germline ends. As DNA, the CDR3 is TGTGCCAGCAGCCAATCACAGGGAGCGCCTCACGGGGAGCTGTTTTTT. Protein: CASSQSQGAPHGELFF.

The rearrangement uses TRBV5-1 and TRBJ2-2, with unresolved D. The CDR3 totals 11 residues. V was shortened by 7 bases and J by 1 base, with 2 bases between the two germline ends. In germline, CDR1 is SGHRS, CDR2 YFSETQ. Here the CDR3 reads CASWNTGELFF. CDR3 nucleotides: TGCGCCAGCTGGAACACCGGGGAGCTGTTTTTT.

In this sample, this clone turned up once. The chain joins TRBV19 to TRBJ2-3; D may be TRBD2 (5 bases). The germline CDR1 and CDR2 sequences are LNHDA and SQIVND (reference sequence). The CDR3 spans 15 residues. V dropped 8 bases and J dropped 0 bases, with 15 bases sitting between them. The CDR3 here is CASSWTLLSTDTQYF. CDR3 nucleotides: TGTGCCAGTTCTTGGACTCTCCTTAGCACAGATACGCAGTATTTT.